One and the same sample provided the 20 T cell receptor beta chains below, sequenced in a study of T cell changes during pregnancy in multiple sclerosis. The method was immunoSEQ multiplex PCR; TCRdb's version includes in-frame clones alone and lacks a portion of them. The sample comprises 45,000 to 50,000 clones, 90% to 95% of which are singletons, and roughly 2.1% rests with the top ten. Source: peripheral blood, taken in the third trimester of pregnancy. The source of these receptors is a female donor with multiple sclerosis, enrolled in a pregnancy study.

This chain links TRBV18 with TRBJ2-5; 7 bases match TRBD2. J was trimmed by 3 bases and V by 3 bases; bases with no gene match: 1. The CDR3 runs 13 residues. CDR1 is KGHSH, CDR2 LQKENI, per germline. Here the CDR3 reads CASSPGLEETQYF. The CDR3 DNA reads TGTGCCAGCTCACCCGGACTAGAAGAGACCCAGTACTTC. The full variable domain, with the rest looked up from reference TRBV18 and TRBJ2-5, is NAGVMQNPRHLVRRRGQEARLRCSPMKGHSHVYWYRQLPEEGLKFMVYLQKENIIDESGMPKERFSAEFPKEGPSILRIQQVVRGDSAAYFCASSPGLEETQYFGPGTRLLVL.

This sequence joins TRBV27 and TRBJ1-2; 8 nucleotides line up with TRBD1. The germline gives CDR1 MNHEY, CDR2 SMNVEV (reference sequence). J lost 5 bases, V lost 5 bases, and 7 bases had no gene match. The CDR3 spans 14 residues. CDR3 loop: CASSPRTGYYGYTF. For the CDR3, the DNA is TGTGCCAGCAGTCCCAGGACAGGGTATTATGGCTACACCTTC.

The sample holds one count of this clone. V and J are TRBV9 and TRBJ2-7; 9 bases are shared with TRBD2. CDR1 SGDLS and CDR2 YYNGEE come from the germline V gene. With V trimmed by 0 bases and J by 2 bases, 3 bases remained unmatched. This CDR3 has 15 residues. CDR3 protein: CASSVEAGGPYEQYF. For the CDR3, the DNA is TGTGCCAGCAGCGTAGAAGCGGGAGGCCCCTACGAGCAGTACTTC.

CDR3 amino acids: CASSYRDTGWAFF. The CDR3 DNA is TGTGCCAGCAGCTACCGGGACACCGGGTGGGCTTTCTTT. The chain uses TRBV5-6 and TRBJ1-1; possible D gene TRBD1, 6 bases. Germline V gives CDR1 SGHDT, CDR2 YYEEEE. The CDR3 has 13 residues. V lost 3 bases and J lost 11, with 17 bases in between.

The CDR3 sequence: CASSVSQGRETQYF. The CDR3 nucleotides read TGTGCCAGCAGCGTTTCCCAGGGCCGGGAGACCCAGTACTTC. The rearrangement links TRBV9 to TRBJ2-5; D may be TRBD1 (5 bases). The V and J ends lost 2 bases and 5 bases respectively, with 13 bases between them. CDR3 length: 14 residues. Per the germline V gene, CDR1 is SGDLS and CDR2 is YYNGEE. Using reference TRBV9 and TRBJ2-5 for the parts outside the CDR3, the full variable domain is DSGVTQTPKHLITATGQRVTLRCSPRSGDLSVYWYQQSLDQGLQFLIQYYNGEERAKGNILERFSAQQFPDLHSELNLSSLELGDSALYFCASSVSQGRETQYFGPGTRLLVL.

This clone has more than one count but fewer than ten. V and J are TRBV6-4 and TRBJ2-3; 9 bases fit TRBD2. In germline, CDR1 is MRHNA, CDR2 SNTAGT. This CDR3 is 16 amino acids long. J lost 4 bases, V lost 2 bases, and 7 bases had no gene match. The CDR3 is CASSDLAGGSPDTQYF. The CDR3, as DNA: TGTGCCAGCAGTGACCTGGCGGGAGGGTCCCCAGATACGCAGTATTTT.

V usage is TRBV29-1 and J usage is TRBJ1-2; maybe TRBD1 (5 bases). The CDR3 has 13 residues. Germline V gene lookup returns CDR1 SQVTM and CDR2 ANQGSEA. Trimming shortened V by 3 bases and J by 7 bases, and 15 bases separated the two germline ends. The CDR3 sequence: CSVEWRGSGGYTF. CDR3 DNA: TGCAGCGTTGAGTGGAGGGGAAGTGGTGGCTACACCTTC. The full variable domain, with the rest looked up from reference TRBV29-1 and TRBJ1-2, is SAVISQKPSRDICQRGTSLTIQCQVDSQVTMMFWYRQQPGQSLTLIATANQGSEATYESGFVIDKFPISRPNLTFSTLTVSNMSPEDSSIYLCSVEWRGSGGYTFGSGTRLTVV.

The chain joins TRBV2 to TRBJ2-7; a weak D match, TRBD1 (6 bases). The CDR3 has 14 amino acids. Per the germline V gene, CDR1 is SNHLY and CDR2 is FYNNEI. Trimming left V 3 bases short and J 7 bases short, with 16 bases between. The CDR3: CASSDSRGIQEQYF. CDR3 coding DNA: TGTGCCAGCAGTGATTCCAGGGGAATACAGGAGCAGTACTTC. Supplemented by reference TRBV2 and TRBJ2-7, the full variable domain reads EPEVTQTPSHQVTQMGQEVILRCVPISNHLYFYWYRQILGQKVEFLVSFYNNEISEKSEIFDDQFSVERPDGSNFTLKIRSTKLEDSAMYFCASSDSRGIQEQYFGPGTRLTVT.

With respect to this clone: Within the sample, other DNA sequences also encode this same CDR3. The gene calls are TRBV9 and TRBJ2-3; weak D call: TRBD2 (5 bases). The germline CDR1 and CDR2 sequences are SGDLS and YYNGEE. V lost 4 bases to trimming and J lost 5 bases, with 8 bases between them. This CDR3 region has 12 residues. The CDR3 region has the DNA TGTGCCAGCAGCCCAGAGGGAGATACGCAGTATTTT. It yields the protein CASSPEGDTQYF.

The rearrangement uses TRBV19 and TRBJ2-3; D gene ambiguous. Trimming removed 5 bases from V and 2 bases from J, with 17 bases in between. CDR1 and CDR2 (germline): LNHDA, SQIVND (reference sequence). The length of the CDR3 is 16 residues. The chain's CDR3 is CASSGSTQRHTDTQYF. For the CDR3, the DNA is TGTGCCAGTAGTGGGTCGACACAACGACACACAGATACGCAGTATTTT. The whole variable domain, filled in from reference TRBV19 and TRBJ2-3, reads DGGITQSPKYLFRKEGQNVTLSCEQNLNHDAMYWYRQDPGQGLRLIYYSQIVNDFQKGDIAEGYSVSREKKESFPLTVTSAQKNPTAFYLCASSGSTQRHTDTQYFGPGTRLTVL.

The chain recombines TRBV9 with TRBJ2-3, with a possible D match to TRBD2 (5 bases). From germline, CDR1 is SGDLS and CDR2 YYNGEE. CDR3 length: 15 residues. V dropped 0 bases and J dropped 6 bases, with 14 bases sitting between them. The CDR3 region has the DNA TGTGCCAGCAGCGTAGGCCCTAGCCCCTCGGATACGCAGTATTTT. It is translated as CASSVGPSPSDTQYF.

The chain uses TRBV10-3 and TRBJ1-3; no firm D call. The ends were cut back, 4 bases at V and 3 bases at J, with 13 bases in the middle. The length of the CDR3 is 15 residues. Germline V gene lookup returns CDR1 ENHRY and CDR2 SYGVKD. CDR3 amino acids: CAISGSMGGGNTIYF. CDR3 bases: TGTGCCATCAGTGGTTCGATGGGAGGTGGAAACACCATATATTTT.

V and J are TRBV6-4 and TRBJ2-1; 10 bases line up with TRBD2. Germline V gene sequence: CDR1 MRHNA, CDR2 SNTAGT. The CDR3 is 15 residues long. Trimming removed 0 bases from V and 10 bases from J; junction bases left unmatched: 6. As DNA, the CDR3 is TGTGCCAGCAGTGACTCCGATACTAGCGGGAAGGAGCAGTTCTTC. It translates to CASSDSDTSGKEQFF.

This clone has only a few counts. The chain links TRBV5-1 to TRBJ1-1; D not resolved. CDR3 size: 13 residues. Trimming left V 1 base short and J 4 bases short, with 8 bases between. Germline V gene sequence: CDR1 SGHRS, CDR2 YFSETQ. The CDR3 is CASSLSGFTEAFF. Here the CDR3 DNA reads TGCGCCAGCAGCTTGTCGGGTTTCACTGAAGCTTTCTTT. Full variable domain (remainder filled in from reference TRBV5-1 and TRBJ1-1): KAGVTQTPRYLIKTRGQQVTLSCSPISGHRSVSWYQQTPGQGLQFLFEYFSETQRNKGNFPGRFSGRQFSNSRSEMNVSTLELGDSALYLCASSLSGFTEAFFGQGTRLTVV.

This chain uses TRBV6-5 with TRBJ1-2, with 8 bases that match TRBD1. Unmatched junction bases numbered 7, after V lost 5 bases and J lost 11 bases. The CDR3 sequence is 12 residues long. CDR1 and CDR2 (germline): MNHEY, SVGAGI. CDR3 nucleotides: TGTGCCAGCAGTCCAGGACAGGGTCGGTACACCTTC. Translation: CASSPGQGRYTF.

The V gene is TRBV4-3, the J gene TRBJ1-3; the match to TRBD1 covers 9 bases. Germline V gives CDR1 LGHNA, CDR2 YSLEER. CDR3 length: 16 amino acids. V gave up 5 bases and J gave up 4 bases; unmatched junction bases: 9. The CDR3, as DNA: TGCGCCAGCAGCGAACAACAGGGGGCGGGAGGAAACACCATATATTTT. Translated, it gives CASSEQQGAGGNTIYF.

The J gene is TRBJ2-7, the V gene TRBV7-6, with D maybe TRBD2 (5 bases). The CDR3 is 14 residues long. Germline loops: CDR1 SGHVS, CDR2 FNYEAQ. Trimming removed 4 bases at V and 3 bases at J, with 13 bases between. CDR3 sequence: CASSSPEDFYEQYF. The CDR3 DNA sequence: TGTGCCAGCAGCTCACCCGAGGACTTCTACGAGCAGTACTTC.

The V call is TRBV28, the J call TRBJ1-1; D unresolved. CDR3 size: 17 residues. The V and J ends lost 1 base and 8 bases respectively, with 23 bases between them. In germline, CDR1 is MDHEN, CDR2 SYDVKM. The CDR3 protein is CASSLSGGWSDPKEAFF. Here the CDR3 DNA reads TGTGCCAGCAGTTTATCGGGAGGGTGGAGCGACCCAAAAGAAGCTTTCTTT.

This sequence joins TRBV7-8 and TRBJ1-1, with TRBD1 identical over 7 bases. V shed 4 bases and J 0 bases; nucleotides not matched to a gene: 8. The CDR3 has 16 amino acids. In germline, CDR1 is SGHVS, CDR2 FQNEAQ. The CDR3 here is CASSSRPGQMNTEAFF. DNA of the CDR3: TGTGCCAGCAGCTCGCGACCGGGACAGATGAACACTGAAGCTTTCTTT.

Here the CDR3 reads CASSFPSGGGSYNEQFF. The CDR3 region has the DNA TGTGCCAGCAGCTTCCCTAGCGGGGGAGGGTCCTACAATGAGCAGTTCTTC. V gene TRBV9 combines with J gene TRBJ2-1, with 10 positions matching TRBD2. Germline V gives CDR1 SGDLS, CDR2 YYNGEE. J gave up 1 base and V 4 bases, and 8 bases lay outside the gene matches. This CDR3 contains 17 residues.